The table lists the clone carrying this TCR beta chain with a few counts. Its antigen is as yet unknown. Indicated treatment: randomized to nivolumab then ipilimumab (arm A) or the reverse (arm B). The data were taken from a study of sequential checkpoint blockade in melanoma. Study information: Each arm's sequence ended with maintenance nivolumab. TCRbeta immunosequencing was performed on DNA from roughly 90 pretreatment melanoma tumor samples. General study results and limits: Patients with week-13 increases in T-cell fraction and clonality benefited about 30 times more often.

The repertoire was sequenced with immunoSEQ multiplex PCR; TCRdb's copy has only in-frame clones and lacks some. The sample carries around 2,000 clones, around 15% recorded once. The ends were cut back, 6 bases at V and 3 bases at J, with 17 bases in the middle. Germline values: CDR1 MNHGY, CDR2 SAAAGT. This CDR3 has 15 amino acids. This receptor was taken from a human donor with melanoma. The genes are TRBV6-8 and TRBJ1-2, with D maybe TRBD1 (6 bases). The sequenced sample was tumor tissue (inferred from file names), obtained from a patient given nivolumab and ipilimumab in sequence. The DNA for the CDR3 is TGTGCCAGCAGCCCTTCGACAGGACCCTACTATGGCTACACCTTC. This gives the protein CASSPSTGPYYGYTF.